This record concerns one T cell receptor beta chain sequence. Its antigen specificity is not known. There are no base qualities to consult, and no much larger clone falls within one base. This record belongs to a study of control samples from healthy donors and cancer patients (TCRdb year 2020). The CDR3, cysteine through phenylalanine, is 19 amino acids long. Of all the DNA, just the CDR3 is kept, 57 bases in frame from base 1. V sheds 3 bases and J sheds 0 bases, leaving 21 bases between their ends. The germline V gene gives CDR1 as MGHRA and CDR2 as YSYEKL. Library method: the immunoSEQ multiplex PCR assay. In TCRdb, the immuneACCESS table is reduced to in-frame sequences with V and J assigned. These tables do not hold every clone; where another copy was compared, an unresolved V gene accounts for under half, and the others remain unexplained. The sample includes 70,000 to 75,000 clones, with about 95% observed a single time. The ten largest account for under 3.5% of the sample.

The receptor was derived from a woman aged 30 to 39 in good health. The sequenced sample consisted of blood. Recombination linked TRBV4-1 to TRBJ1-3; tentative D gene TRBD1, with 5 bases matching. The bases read TGCGCCAGCAGCCAGGCGGGACTCCGGGGAACCAGCTCTGGAAACACCATATATTTT. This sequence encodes CASSQAGLRGTSSGNTIYF.